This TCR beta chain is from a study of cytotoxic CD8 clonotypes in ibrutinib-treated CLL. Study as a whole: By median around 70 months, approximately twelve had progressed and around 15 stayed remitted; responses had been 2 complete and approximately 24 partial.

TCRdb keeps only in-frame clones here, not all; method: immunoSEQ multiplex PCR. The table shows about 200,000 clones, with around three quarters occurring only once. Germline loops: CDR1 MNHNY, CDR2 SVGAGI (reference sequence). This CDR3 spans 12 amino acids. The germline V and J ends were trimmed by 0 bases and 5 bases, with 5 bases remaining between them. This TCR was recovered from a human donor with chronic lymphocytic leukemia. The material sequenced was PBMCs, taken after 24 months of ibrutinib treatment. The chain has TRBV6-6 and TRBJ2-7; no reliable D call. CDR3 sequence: CASSYSLNEQYF. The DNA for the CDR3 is TGTGCCAGCAGTTACTCACTCAACGAGCAGTACTTC.